These T cell receptor beta chains were read from a single sample in a study of radiation and T cells in renal cell carcinoma. Measured with immunoSEQ multiplex PCR; TCRdb has only the in-frame clones, and not every one. The repertoire holds 150,000 to 180,000 clones, roughly 87% seen once, with 10% to 15% in the top ten. The sequencing here drew on blood, taken from a patient whose treatment included radiotherapy and nephrectomy. All receptors come from a woman between 50 and 59 years old with renal cell carcinoma. Each CDR3 is given without its conserved first and last residue. For some rows the clone size is stated as once, few or many, or as a class when expanded; others skip it.

j_call clone_size v_call cdr3_aa
TRBJ2-3 NA TRBV6-1 ASSEAGDTQY
TRBJ2-2 NA TRBV4-1 ASSQTLSGELF
TRBJ1-6 NA TRBV7-2 ASSLAESSYNSPLH
TRBJ1-2 NA TRBV5-1 ASSPPTDNYGYT
TRBJ2-5 NA TRBV5-1 ASSLFQETQY
TRBJ2-5 once TRBV11-2 ASSLMRGPGETQY
TRBJ1-2 NA TRBV19 ASSMAAEINYGYT
TRBJ1-1 NA TRBV9 ASRDLRTNTEAF
TRBJ2-7 NA TRBV7-9 ASSSDSSSYEQY
TRBJ2-1 NA TRBV11-1 ASRRARNEQF
TRBJ1-2 NA TRBV13 ASSLGRIDYT
TRBJ2-1 NA TRBV7-3 ASSSTGGSIHEQF
TRBJ2-5 NA TRBV18 ASSPPPSETQY
TRBJ2-5 NA TRBV4-2 ASSQGRQRGAQETQY
TRBJ2-3 NA TRBV15 ATSSERGPWDTQY
TRBJ2-7 NA TRBV7-6 ASSRGSGGAYEQY
TRBJ2-7 NA TRBV7-8 ASSTGDRSYEQY
TRBJ2-5 once TRBV6-1 ASSVPRKETQY
TRBJ1-1 NA TRBV7-9 ASSSRGIRNTEAF
TRBJ2-3 NA TRBV5-1 ASSREFTDTQY
TRBJ1-6 NA TRBV19 ASSIGGGGRNSPLH
TRBJ1-1 NA TRBV6-1 ASSGRGDTEAF
TRBJ1-2 few TRBV5-5 ASSLVDSRYGYT
TRBJ2-5 NA TRBV13 ASSFTGLAGAGQETQY
TRBJ2-3 NA TRBV7-3 ASSLGPQGLTDTQY
TRBJ1-5 NA TRBV7-8 ASSFRGGQGDQPQH
TRBJ1-2 NA TRBV21-1 AGPGIGGYT
TRBJ2-1 few TRBV4-1 ASSQVNLVSYNEQF
TRBJ2-5 once TRBV19 ATTDRGEQETQY
TRBJ1-5 NA TRBV19 ASKTGQNQPQH
TRBJ1-1 NA TRBV5-1 ASSHLGVEAF
TRBJ2-7 NA TRBV2 ASSEALPGSSYEQY
TRBJ1-6 NA TRBV15 ATSPRRAGSSPLH
TRBJ1-2 few TRBV7-9 ASSPYGGDGYT
TRBJ2-1 NA TRBV25-1 ASSLAYNEQF
TRBJ1-2 NA TRBV10-3 AISTGQGLYGYT